The sequence of this T cell receptor beta chain was determined in a study of blood T cell repertoires in COVID-19. Study details: Nucleic acid was either cDNA or gDNA, and it came from T cells, B-cell-depleted T cells, or PBMCs.

Trimming pared 6 bases from V and 2 bases from J, leaving 17 bases between. CDR1 is LNHDA and CDR2 is SQIVND in the germline V gene (reference sequence). The CDR3 loop spans 15 amino acids. This table comes from immunoSEQ multiplex PCR, and its TCRdb copy is limited to in-frame clones, with some not included. The sample has under 400,000 clones, about 92% seen once; the top ten hold around 3.9%. The Seattle site enrolled patients during active infection and followed them longitudinally. This TCR was sampled from a woman aged 55-75 years with COVID-19, enrolled during active disease. The sample was peripheral blood. The chain combines TRBV19 with TRBJ2-7, with a weak D call TRBD1 (6 bases). CDR3 DNA: TGTGCCAGTAGGGAGAAGACAGGTCCTACCTACGAGCAGTACTTC. Translation: CASREKTGPTYEQYF.